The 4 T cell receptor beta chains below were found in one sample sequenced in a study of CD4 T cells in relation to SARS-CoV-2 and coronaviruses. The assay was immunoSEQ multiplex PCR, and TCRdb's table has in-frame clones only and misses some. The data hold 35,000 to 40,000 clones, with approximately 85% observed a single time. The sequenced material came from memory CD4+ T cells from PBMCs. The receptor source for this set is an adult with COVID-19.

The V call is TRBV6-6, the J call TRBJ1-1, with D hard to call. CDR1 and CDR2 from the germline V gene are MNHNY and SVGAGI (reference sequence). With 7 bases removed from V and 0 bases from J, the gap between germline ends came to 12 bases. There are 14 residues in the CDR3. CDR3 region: CASTRNNMNTEAFF. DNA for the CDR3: TGTGCCAGCACCAGGAACAACATGAACACTGAAGCTTTCTTT.

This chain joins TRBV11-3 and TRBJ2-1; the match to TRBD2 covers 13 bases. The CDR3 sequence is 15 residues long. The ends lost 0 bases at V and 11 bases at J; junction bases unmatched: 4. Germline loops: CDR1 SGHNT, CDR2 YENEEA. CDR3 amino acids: CASSLEGLAGAKQFF. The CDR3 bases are TGTGCCAGCAGCTTAGAAGGACTAGCGGGAGCTAAGCAGTTCTTC.

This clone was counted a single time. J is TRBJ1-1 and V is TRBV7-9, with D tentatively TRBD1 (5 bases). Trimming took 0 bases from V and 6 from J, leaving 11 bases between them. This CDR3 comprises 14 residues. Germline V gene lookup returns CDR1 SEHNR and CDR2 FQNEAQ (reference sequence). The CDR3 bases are TGTGCCAGCAGCTTAGCCGGGGCTGATCCTGAAGCTTTCTTT. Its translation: CASSLAGADPEAFF.

CDR3: CASSYRIGGQGPSGRAYEQYF. In nucleotides, the CDR3 is TGTGCCAGCAGTTACAGAATTGGAGGACAGGGGCCTAGCGGGAGGGCCTACGAGCAGTACTTC. This rearrangement joins TRBV6-2 or TRBV6-3 to TRBJ2-7; 12 bases match TRBD2. J was trimmed by 2 bases and V by 2 bases; bases with no gene match: 19. The CDR3 runs 21 residues. Germline CDR1 and CDR2: MNHEY and SVGEGT.